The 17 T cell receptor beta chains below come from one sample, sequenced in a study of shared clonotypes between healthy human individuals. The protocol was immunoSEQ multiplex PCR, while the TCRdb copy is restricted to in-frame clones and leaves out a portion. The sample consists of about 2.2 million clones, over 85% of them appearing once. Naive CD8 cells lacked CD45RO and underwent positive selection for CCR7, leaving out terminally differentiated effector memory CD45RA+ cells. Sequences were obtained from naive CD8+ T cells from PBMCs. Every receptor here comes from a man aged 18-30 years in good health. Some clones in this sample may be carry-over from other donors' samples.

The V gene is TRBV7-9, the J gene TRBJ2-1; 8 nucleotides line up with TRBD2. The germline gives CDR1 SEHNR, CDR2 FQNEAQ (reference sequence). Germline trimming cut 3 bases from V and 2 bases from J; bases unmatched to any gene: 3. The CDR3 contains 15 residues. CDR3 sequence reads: CASSFIAGPYNEQFF. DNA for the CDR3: TGTGCCAGCAGCTTTATAGCGGGACCCTACAATGAGCAGTTCTTC.

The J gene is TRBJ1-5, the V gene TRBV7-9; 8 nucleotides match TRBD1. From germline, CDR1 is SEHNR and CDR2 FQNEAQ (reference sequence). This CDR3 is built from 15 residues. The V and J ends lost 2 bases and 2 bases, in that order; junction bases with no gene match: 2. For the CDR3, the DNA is TGTGCCAGCAGCTTATCGACAGGGGGCAATCAGCCCCAGCATTTT. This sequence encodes CASSLSTGGNQPQHF.

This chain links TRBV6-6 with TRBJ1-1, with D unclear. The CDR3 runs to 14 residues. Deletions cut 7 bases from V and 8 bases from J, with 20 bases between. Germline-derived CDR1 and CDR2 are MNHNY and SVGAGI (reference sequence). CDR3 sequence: CASTQKKIQWEAFF. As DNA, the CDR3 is TGTGCCAGCACCCAAAAAAAGATACAGTGGGAAGCTTTCTTT.

The CDR3 sequence is CASSVVPGVSETQYF. The CDR3 DNA follows: TGTGCCAGCAGCGTAGTTCCTGGGGTATCGGAGACCCAGTACTTC. The V gene is TRBV9, the J gene TRBJ2-5; D ambiguous. CDR1 and CDR2 (germline): SGDLS, YYNGEE. The CDR3 has 15 residues. V shed 0 bases and J shed 5 bases, with 14 bases lying between them.

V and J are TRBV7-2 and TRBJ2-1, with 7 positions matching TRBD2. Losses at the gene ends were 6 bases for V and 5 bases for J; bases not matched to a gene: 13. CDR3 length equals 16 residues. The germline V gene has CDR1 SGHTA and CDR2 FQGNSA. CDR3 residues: CASSPFGGSSDNEQFF. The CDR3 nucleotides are TGTGCCAGCAGTCCTTTTGGCGGGAGTTCCGACAATGAGCAGTTCTTC.

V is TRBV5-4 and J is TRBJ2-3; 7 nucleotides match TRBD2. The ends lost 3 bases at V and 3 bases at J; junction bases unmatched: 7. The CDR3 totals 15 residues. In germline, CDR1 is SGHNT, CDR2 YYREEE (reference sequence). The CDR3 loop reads CASSWRREMTDTQYF. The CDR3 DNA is TGTGCCAGCAGCTGGAGGCGGGAGATGACAGATACGCAGTATTTT.

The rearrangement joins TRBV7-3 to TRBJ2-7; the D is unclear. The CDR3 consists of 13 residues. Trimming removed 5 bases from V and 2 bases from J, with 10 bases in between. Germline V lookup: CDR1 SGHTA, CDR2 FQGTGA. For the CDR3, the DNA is TGTGCCAGCAGCCAAGGTGGGGCCTACGAGCAGTACTTC. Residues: CASSQGGAYEQYF. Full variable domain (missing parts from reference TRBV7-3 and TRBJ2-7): GAGVSQTPSNKVTEKGKYVELRCDPISGHTALYWYRQSLGQGPEFLIYFQGTGAADDSGLPNDRFFAVRPEGSVSTLKIQRTERGDSAVYLCASSQGGAYEQYFGPGTRLTVT.

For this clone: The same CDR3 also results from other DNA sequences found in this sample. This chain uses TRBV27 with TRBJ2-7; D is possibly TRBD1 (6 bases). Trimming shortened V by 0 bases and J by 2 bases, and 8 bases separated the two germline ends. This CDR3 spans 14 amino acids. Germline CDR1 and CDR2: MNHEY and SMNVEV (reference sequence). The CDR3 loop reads CASSLSGTPYEQYF. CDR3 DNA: TGTGCCAGCAGTTTATCAGGGACACCCTACGAGCAGTACTTC.

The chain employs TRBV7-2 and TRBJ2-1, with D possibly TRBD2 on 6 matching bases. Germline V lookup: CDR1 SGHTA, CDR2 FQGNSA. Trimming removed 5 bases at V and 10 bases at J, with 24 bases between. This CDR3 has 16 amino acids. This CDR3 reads CASSRPPLPIRGEQFF. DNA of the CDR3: TGTGCCAGCAGCCGACCCCCTCTCCCCATCCGGGGGGAGCAGTTCTTC.

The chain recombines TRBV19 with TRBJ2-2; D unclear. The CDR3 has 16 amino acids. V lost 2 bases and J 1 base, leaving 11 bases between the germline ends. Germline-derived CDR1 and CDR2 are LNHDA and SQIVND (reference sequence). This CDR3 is CASSISPGWNTGELFF. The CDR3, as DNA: TGTGCCAGTAGTATATCTCCGGGTTGGAACACCGGGGAGCTGTTTTTT.

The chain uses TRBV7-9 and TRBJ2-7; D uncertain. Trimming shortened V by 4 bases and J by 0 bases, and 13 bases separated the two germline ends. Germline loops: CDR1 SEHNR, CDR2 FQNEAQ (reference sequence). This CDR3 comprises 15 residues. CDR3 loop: CASSSAVTISYEQYF. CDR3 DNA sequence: TGTGCCAGCAGCTCTGCGGTGACAATCTCCTACGAGCAGTACTTC.

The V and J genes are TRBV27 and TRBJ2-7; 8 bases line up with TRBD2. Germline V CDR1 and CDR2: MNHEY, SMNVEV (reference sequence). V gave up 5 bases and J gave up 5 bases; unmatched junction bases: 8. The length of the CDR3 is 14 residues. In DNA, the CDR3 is TGTGCCAGCAGTGATCAGCGGGAGACCAACGAGCAGTACTTC. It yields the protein CASSDQRETNEQYF.

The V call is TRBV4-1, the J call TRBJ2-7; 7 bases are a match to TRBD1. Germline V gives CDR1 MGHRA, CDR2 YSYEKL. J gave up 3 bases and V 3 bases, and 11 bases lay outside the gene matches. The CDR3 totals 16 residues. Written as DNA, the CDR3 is TGCGCCAGCAGCCAGACCGGGACAGCGGAACACTACGAGCAGTACTTC. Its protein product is CASSQTGTAEHYEQYF.

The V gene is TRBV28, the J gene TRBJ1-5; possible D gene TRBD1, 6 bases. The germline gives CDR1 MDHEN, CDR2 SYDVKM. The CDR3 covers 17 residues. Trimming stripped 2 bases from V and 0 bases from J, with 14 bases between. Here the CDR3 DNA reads TGTGCCAGCAGTTTAGGGGACACAGTTTATAGCAATCAGCCCCAGCATTTT. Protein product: CASSLGDTVYSNQPQHF.

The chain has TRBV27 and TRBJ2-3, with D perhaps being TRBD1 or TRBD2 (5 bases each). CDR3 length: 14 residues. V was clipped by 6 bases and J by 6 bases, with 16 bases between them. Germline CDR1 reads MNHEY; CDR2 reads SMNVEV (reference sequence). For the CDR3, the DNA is TGTGCCAGCAGACAACTCCCAGGGACGGATACGCAGTATTTT. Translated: CASRQLPGTDTQYF.

In nucleotides, the CDR3 is TGTGCCAGCAGCCCCACAGGGCCCACCGGGGAGCTGTTTTTT. Translating gives CASSPTGPTGELFF. This rearrangement joins TRBV6-1 to TRBJ1-3, with a weak D call TRBD1 (6 bases). The DNA end is a closer match to TRBJ2-2, so the J assignment may be wrong. The CDR3 is made up of 14 amino acids. The germline V gene has CDR1 MNHNS and CDR2 SASEGT.

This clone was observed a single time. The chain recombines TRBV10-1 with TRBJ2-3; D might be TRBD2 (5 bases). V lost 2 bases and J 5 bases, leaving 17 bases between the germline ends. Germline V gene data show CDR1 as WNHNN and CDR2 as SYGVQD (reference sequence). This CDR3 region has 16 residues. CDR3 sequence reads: CASSEGGEGVGDTQYF. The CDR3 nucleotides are TGCGCCAGCAGTGAGGGCGGCGAGGGAGTGGGAGATACGCAGTATTTT.